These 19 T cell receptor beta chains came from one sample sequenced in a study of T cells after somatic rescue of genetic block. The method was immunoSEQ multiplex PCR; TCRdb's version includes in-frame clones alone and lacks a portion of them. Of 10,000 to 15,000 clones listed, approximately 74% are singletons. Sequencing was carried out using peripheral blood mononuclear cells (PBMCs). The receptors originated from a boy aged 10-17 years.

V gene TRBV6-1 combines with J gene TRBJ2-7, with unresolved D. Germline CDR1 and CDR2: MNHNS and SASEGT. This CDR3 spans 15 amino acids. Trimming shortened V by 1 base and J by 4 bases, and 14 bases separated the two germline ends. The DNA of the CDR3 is TGTGCCAGCAGTGAAGTATCATTCCCTAGGTACGAGCAGTACTTC. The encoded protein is CASSEVSFPRYEQYF.

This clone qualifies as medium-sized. CDR3 in DNA: TGCGCCAGCAGCCCTCAGATGGATAGCAATCAGCCCCAGCATTTT. It yields the protein CASSPQMDSNQPQHF. The chain employs TRBV5-1 and TRBJ1-5; D is unclear. Germline V gene sequence: CDR1 SGHRS, CDR2 YFSETQ. The CDR3 consists of 15 residues. V lost 4 bases and J lost 0, with 11 bases in between.

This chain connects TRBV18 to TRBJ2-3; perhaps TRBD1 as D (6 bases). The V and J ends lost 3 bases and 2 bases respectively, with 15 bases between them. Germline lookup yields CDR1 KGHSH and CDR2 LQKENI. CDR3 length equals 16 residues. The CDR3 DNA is TGTGCCAGCTCACCGCAGGGGACGGCTTCCACAGATACGCAGTATTTT. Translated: CASSPQGTASTDTQYF.

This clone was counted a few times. The CDR3 loop is CASSARGVNSGNTIYF. CDR3 coding DNA: TGTGCCAGCAGCGCCCGGGGAGTTAACTCTGGAAACACCATATATTTT. The chain joins TRBV9 to TRBJ1-3; D is unclear. Germline-derived CDR1 and CDR2 are SGDLS and YYNGEE. Trimming pared 3 bases from V and 0 bases from J, leaving 13 bases between. This CDR3 region has 16 residues.

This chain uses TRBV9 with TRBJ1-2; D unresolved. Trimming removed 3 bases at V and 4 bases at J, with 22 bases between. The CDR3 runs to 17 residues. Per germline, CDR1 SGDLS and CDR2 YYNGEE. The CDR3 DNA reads TGTGCCAGCAGCGAGGGTAGGACGGCGGCCATGGGCTATGGCTACACCTTC. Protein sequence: CASSEGRTAAMGYGYTF.

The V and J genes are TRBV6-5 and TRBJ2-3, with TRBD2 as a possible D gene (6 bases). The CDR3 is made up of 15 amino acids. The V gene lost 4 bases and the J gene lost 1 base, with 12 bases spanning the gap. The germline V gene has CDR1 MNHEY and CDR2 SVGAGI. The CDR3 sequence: CASSFSERGTDTQYF. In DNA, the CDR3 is TGTGCCAGCAGTTTCTCCGAGCGGGGCACAGATACGCAGTATTTT.

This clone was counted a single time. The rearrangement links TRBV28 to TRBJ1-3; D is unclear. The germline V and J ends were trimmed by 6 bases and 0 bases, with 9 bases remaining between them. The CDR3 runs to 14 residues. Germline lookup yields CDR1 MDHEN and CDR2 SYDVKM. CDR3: CASRVAPSGNTIYF. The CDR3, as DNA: TGTGCCAGCAGGGTCGCCCCCTCTGGAAACACCATATATTTT.

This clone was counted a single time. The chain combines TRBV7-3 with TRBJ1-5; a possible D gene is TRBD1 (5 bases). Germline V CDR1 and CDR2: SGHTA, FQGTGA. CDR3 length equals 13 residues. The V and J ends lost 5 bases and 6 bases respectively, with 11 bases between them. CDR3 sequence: CASSKLQAQPQHF. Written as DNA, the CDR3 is TGTGCCAGCAGCAAATTACAGGCTCAGCCCCAGCATTTT.

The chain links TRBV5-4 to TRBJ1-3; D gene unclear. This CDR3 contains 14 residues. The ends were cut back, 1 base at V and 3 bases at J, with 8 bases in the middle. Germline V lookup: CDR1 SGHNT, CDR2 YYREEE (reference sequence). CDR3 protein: CASSLKDFGNTIYF. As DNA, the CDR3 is TGTGCCAGCAGCTTGAAGGATTTTGGAAACACCATATATTTT.

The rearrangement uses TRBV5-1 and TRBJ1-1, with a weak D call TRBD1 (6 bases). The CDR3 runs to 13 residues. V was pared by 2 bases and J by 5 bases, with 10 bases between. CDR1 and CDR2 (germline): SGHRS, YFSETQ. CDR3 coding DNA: TGCGCCAGCAGCTTCGGGGGCGGGACTGAAGCTTTCTTT. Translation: CASSFGGGTEAFF.

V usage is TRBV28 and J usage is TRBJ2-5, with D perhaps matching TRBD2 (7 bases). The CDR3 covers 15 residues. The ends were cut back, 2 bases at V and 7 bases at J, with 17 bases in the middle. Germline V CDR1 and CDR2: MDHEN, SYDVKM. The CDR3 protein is CASSLGGALRGTQYF. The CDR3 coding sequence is TGTGCCAGCAGTTTAGGGGGGGCCCTCCGCGGGACCCAGTACTTC. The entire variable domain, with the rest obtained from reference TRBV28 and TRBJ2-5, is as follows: DVKVTQSSRYLVKRTGEKVFLECVQDMDHENMFWYRQDPGLGLRLIYFSYDVKMKEKGDIPEGYSVSREKKERFSLILESASTNQTSMYLCASSLGGALRGTQYFGPGTRLLVL.

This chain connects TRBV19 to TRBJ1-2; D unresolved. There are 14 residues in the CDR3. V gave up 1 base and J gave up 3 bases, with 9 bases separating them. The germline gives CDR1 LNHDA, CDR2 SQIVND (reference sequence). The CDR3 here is CASSIARADYGYTF. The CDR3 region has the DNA TGTGCCAGTAGTATAGCCCGGGCCGACTATGGCTACACCTTC.

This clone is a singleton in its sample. The CDR3 region is CSVARDSPTGELFF. CDR3 DNA: TGCAGCGTTGCCCGGGACAGCCCCACCGGGGAGCTGTTTTTT. The chain recombines TRBV29-1 with TRBJ2-2, with 7 bases aligning to TRBD1. Per germline, CDR1 SQVTM and CDR2 ANQGSEA. With 4 bases clipped from V and 4 bases from J, the junction kept 6 bases outside the gene matches. This CDR3 is 14 amino acids long.

The CDR3: CASSPPGPFGWNTGELFF. The CDR3 region has the DNA TGTGCCAGCAGTCCCCCTGGCCCCTTCGGGTGGAACACCGGGGAGCTGTTTTTT. The chain couples TRBV2 to TRBJ2-2; D unclear. CDR1 and CDR2 (germline): SNHLY, FYNNEI. This CDR3 spans 18 amino acids. V was pared by 5 bases and J by 1 base, with 20 bases between.

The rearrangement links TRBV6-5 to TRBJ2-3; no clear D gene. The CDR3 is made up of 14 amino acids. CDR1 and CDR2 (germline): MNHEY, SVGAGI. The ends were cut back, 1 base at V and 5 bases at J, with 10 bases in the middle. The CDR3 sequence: CASSYYRTVDTQYF. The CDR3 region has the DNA TGTGCCAGCAGTTACTACCGCACAGTAGATACGCAGTATTTT.

CDR3 region: CASSRTAGTDTQYF. DNA of the CDR3: TGTGCCAGCAGCCGAACGGCGGGGACAGATACGCAGTATTTT. The V and J genes are TRBV7-3 and TRBJ2-3; D perhaps matches TRBD2 (6 bases). This CDR3 spans 14 amino acids. CDR1 SGHTA and CDR2 FQGTGA come from the germline V gene. Trimming stripped 5 bases from V and 3 bases from J, with 12 bases between.

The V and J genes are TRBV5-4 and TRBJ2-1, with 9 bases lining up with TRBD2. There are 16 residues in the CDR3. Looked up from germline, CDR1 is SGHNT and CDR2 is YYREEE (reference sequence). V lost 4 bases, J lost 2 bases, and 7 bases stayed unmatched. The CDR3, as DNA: TGTGCCAGCAGCAAGGGACTAGCAGTCCCCTACAATGAGCAGTTCTTC. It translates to CASSKGLAVPYNEQFF.

CDR3 loop: CASAEYEKLFF. CDR3 bases: TGTGCCAGCGCCGAGTATGAAAAACTGTTTTTT. J is TRBJ1-4 and V is TRBV18; no clear D. There are 11 residues in the CDR3. In germline, CDR1 is KGHSH, CDR2 LQKENI. Between the trimmed V and J ends, which lost 8 bases and 6 bases, there was a span of 7 bases.

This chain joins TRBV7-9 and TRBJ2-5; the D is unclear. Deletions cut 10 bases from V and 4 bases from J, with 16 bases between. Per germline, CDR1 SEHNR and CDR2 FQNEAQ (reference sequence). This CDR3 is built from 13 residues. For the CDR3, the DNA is TGTGCCACCCTGTCCCTTCCGGGAGAGACCCAGTACTTC. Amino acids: CATLSLPGETQYF.